Each of the 15 T cell receptor beta chains below was sequenced from the same sample in a study of blood T cells in healthy people across ages (dated by TCRdb to between 2015 and 2016). The method behind the library was 5' RACE. Sequencer: Illumina HiSeq 2500. The second PCR ran for about 6 to 12 cycles and used a J-beta primer mix along with a sample-barcoded 5' primer. The public sequencing data were trimmed at Q25 with fastp and processed into clonotypes with MiXCR by TCRdb, which kept only in-frame beta chains. Each entry merges the rows of one CDR3 protein and shows their most common DNA and genes. The sample data list over 600,000 distinct CDR3 sequences, and roughly three fifths of these were observed just once. More than 25% of the sample is held by the ten biggest clonotypes. Sequencing was carried out using blood. Receptor source: a man in his forties in good health.

This clonotype was detected only a few times. The chain recombines TRBV7-2 with TRBJ1-5; D gene unclear. The CDR3 has 15 amino acids. Trimming stripped 5 bases from V and 2 bases from J, with 13 bases between. The germline V gene has CDR1 SGHTA and CDR2 FQGNSA. The CDR3 DNA follows: TGTGCCAGCAGCCCAGAGGCGAGGGGCAATCAGCCCCAGCATTTT. Translated, it gives CASSPEARGNQPQHF.

The CDR3: CASSSSWAVYTDTQYF. The CDR3, as DNA: TGTGCCAGCAGTTCGTCCTGGGCGGTCTACACAGATACGCAGTATTTT. The rearrangement links TRBV27 to TRBJ2-3, with D unclear. Germline V lookup: CDR1 MNHEY, CDR2 SMNVEV (reference sequence). With 4 bases removed from V and 2 bases from J, the gap between germline ends came to 16 bases. This CDR3 contains 16 residues.

This rearrangement joins TRBV6-5 to TRBJ2-1; TRBD2 matches at 8 bases. Germline assignment: CDR1 MNHEY and CDR2 SVGAGI. Losses at the gene ends were 2 bases for V and 5 bases for J; bases not matched to a gene: 5. CDR3 length: 15 amino acids. Here the CDR3 reads CASSYRREVHNEQFF. The CDR3 DNA sequence: TGTGCCAGCAGTTACAGGCGGGAGGTACACAATGAGCAGTTCTTC.

This clonotype was counted between two and nine times. Here the CDR3 reads CSGRGGYSYEQYF. DNA for the CDR3: TGCAGTGGAAGGGGAGGGTACTCCTACGAGCAGTACTTC. This chain links TRBV20-1 with TRBJ2-7; 7 bases fit TRBD2. CDR1 and CDR2 (germline): DFQATT, SNEGSKA (reference sequence). The V segment lost 7 bases and the J segment 0 bases; nucleotides outside the gene matches: 6. CDR3 length equals 13 residues.

The chain combines TRBV6-1 with TRBJ2-7; TRBD2 agrees at 8 bases. The germline V gene has CDR1 MNHNS and CDR2 SASEGT. Losses at the gene ends were 1 base for V and 5 bases for J; bases not matched to a gene: 7. CDR3 size: 15 residues. CDR3 region: CASSEGGLGFHEQYF. CDR3 in DNA: TGTGCCAGCAGTGAAGGGGGACTAGGTTTCCACGAGCAGTACTTC.

A word on this clonotype: Germline is not matched at one junction end, which may reflect a read error. V and J are TRBV5-1 and TRBJ1-2; 7 bases agree with TRBD1. Germline-derived CDR1 and CDR2 are SGHRS and YFSETQ. CDR3 length equals 14 residues. CDR3 nucleotide sequence: TGCGCCAGCAGCTTGACAGGGGAAAACTATGGCCACACCTTC. Encoded protein: CASSLTGENYGHTF.

The J gene is TRBJ1-2, the V gene TRBV5-1; no firm D call. The V and J ends lost 1 base and 4 bases respectively, with 14 bases between them. CDR3 length: 15 residues. CDR1 and CDR2 (germline): SGHRS, YFSETQ. The CDR3 is CASSLYPTQSYGYTF. The CDR3 bases are TGCGCCAGCAGCTTGTATCCCACTCAGTCCTATGGCTACACCTTC.

This clonotype has only a few counts. The V and J genes are TRBV2 and TRBJ2-3; D remains unclear. CDR3 length: 15 residues. Germline V gene sequence: CDR1 SNHLY, CDR2 FYNNEI. Trimming shortened V by 1 base and J by 0 bases, and 8 bases separated the two germline ends. CDR3 residues: CASSEGLPSTDTQYF. As DNA, the CDR3 is TGTGCCAGCAGTGAAGGCCTACCGAGCACAGATACGCAGTATTTT.

This sequence joins TRBV7-9 and TRBJ2-1, with 8 bases fitting TRBD2. CDR1 and CDR2 from the germline V gene are SEHNR and FQNEAQ (reference sequence). Germline trimming cut 4 bases from V and 7 bases from J; bases unmatched to any gene: 9. CDR3 length: 15 amino acids. In DNA form, the CDR3 reads TGTGCCAGCAGCTCGGGGTCACGCGGGGGGAATGAGCAGTTCTTC. Translated, it gives CASSSGSRGGNEQFF.

This rearrangement joins TRBV5-1 to TRBJ1-2; D is possibly TRBD1 (6 bases). Germline CDR1 is SGHRS and CDR2 is YFSETQ. The CDR3 length is 15 residues. The V and J ends lost 0 bases and 4 bases respectively, with 13 bases between them. CDR3 sequence: CASSLGSQGTYGYTF. The CDR3 nucleotides are TGCGCCAGCAGCTTGGGAAGTCAGGGGACCTATGGCTACACCTTC. The variable domain in full, with the rest retrieved from reference TRBV5-1 and TRBJ1-2, is KAGVTQTPRYLIKTRGQQVTLSCSPISGHRSVSWYQQTPGQGLQFLFEYFSETQRNKGNFPGRFSGRQFSNSRSEMNVSTLELGDSALYLCASSLGSQGTYGYTFGSGTRLTVV.

In this sample, this clonotype turned up many times. This sequence joins TRBV7-2 and TRBJ2-7, with D maybe TRBD2 (5 bases). The length of the CDR3 is 16 residues. V was shortened by 0 bases and J by 4 bases, with 16 bases between the two germline ends. The germline V gene encodes CDR1 SGHTA and CDR2 FQGNSA. CDR3 amino acids: CASSLASTGGLYEQYF. The CDR3 DNA reads TGTGCCAGCAGCTTAGCCTCAACGGGCGGGCTTTACGAGCAGTACTTC.

V and J are TRBV6-1 and TRBJ2-1; 7 bases fit TRBD2. The V and J ends lost 3 bases and 8 bases, in that order; junction bases with no gene match: 4. Germline V lookup: CDR1 MNHNS, CDR2 SASEGT. This CDR3 spans 13 amino acids. The CDR3 DNA follows: TGTGCCAGCAGTGATGGCCTAGCGGATGAGCAGTTCTTC. Protein sequence: CASSDGLADEQFF.

The V and J genes are TRBV6-2 or TRBV6-3 and TRBJ2-4; TRBD2 is a possible D gene (5 bases). The CDR3 length is 12 residues. The germline CDR1 and CDR2 sequences are MNHEY and SVGEGT. The ends were cut back, 2 bases at V and 13 bases at J, with 12 bases in the middle. The DNA of the CDR3 is TGTGCCAGCAGTTACCCTCCCGGGGAGCAGTACTTC. Translated, it gives CASSYPPGEQYF.

The genes are TRBV20-1 and TRBJ2-3; TRBD1 agrees at 12 bases. Trimming took 5 bases from V and 4 from J; bases not matched to a gene: 7. The germline V gene encodes CDR1 DFQATT and CDR2 SNEGSKA (reference sequence). This CDR3 is 15 amino acids long. The CDR3 protein is CSAFPGTGGADTQYF. The CDR3, as DNA: TGCAGTGCTTTCCCCGGGACAGGGGGCGCAGATACGCAGTATTTT.

This clonotype was seen only a few times. CDR3 in amino acids: CASSLSTSGGPPRAQYF. DNA for the CDR3: TGTGCCAGCAGTTTATCTACAAGCGGAGGGCCCCCGAGGGCCCAGTACTTC. The gene calls are TRBV27 and TRBJ2-5; weak D call: TRBD2 (6 bases). Trimming removed 0 bases from V and 9 bases from J, with 23 bases in between. Germline V gene sequence: CDR1 MNHEY, CDR2 SMNVEV (reference sequence). There are 17 residues in the CDR3.